This record looks at one TCR beta chain sequence and its context. Its antigen is still unknown. The sample comes from a study of OX40 agonist ivuxolimab in advanced cancers. The overall study: Patients were under 90% male with ages roughly 20 to 80, mean approximately 55. Three patients got partial responses; one had hepatocellular carcinoma and two had cutaneous melanoma.

Study observations and caveats: Low normalized T-cell clonal expansion was also seen in some nonresponders.

Assay used: immunoSEQ multiplex PCR; TCRdb lists only in-frame clones, some missing. Altogether 50,000 or so clones are present, roughly 80% being singletons, with the ten largest covering roughly 2%. Collection of blood occurred at baseline, at cycle 4 day 1, and at cycle 7 day 1. This CDR3 comprises 14 residues. CDR1 and CDR2 from the germline V gene are SGHRS and YFSETQ. The V end was cut by 2 bases, the J end by 1 base, with 9 bases between. This receptor was obtained from an adult with an advanced solid tumor such as melanoma, head and neck, liver or kidney cancer. The sequences come from CD4+ or CD8+ T cells sorted from blood, collected in a trial of the OX40 agonist ivuxolimab. This chain connects TRBV5-1 to TRBJ1-1; D is possibly TRBD1 (5 bases). The DNA of the CDR3 is TGCGCCAGCAGCTTCCAAGGGGAGAACACTGAAGCTTTCTTT. This codes for CASSFQGENTEAFF. Full variable domain (outside the CDR3, taken from reference TRBV5-1 and TRBJ1-1): KAGVTQTPRYLIKTRGQQVTLSCSPISGHRSVSWYQQTPGQGLQFLFEYFSETQRNKGNFPGRFSGRQFSNSRSEMNVSTLELGDSALYLCASSFQGENTEAFFGQGTRLTVV.